These 22 T cell receptor beta chains were sequenced from one sample in a study of blood T cell repertoires in COVID-19. Libraries were prepared by immunoSEQ multiplex PCR; TCRdb keeps only in-frame clonotypes and omits some of them. The data show some 250,000 clones, roughly 89% seen once. Sequenced sample: PBMCs or T cells enriched from blood (not recorded which). Receptor source: a man between 35 and 55 years old who had recovered from COVID-19.

The J gene is TRBJ1-6, the V gene TRBV11-2; D is possibly TRBD1 (5 bases). From germline, CDR1 is SGHAT and CDR2 FQNNGV. The germline V and J ends were trimmed by 10 bases and 8 bases, with 12 bases remaining between them. The CDR3 is 12 amino acids. CDR3 in amino acids: CATGHFDSPLHF. In nucleotides, the CDR3 is TGTGCCACCGGACATTTTGATTCACCCCTCCACTTT.

This clone was seen only once. J is TRBJ1-5 and V is TRBV28; a weak D match, TRBD1 (6 bases). Germline-derived CDR1 and CDR2 are MDHEN and SYDVKM. Trimming pared 6 bases from V and 2 bases from J, leaving 14 bases between. The CDR3 contains 15 residues. CDR3 DNA: TGTGCCAGCAGGCGGGGAGGGGGTCGCAATCAGCCCCAGCATTTT. This gives the protein CASRRGGGRNQPQHF.

This clone showed up just a few times. J is TRBJ1-2 and V is TRBV6-2 or TRBV6-3, with 7 bases matching TRBD1. The CDR3 spans 15 residues. The germline gives CDR1 MNHEY, CDR2 SVGEGT. The V and J ends lost 0 bases and 7 bases, in that order; junction bases with no gene match: 8. This CDR3 reads CASSYSPRQGGGYTF. The CDR3 DNA is TGTGCCAGCAGTTACTCGCCCCGACAGGGTGGTGGCTACACCTTC.

This chain uses TRBV27 with TRBJ1-4; no definite D call. The CDR3 length is 15 residues. V lost 3 bases and J 4 bases, leaving 12 bases between the germline ends. Per the germline V gene, CDR1 is MNHEY and CDR2 is SMNVEV (reference sequence). Written as DNA, the CDR3 is TGTGCCAGCAGTTTGACCCGGCGGGGTAATGAAAAACTGTTTTTT. It specifies CASSLTRRGNEKLFF.

The V and J genes are TRBV4-2 and TRBJ2-7; possibly TRBD2 for D (6 bases). CDR1 and CDR2 from the germline V gene are LGHNA and YNFKEQ. Trimming left V 3 bases short and J 2 bases short, with 14 bases between. This CDR3 region has 15 residues. The CDR3 spells CASSQGDWRTYEQYF. The CDR3 nucleotides read TGTGCCAGCAGCCAGGGGGACTGGCGGACCTACGAGCAGTACTTC.

The rearrangement uses TRBV7-8 and TRBJ2-1; 7 bases line up with TRBD2. Germline V CDR1 and CDR2: SGHVS, FQNEAQ. CDR3 length equals 14 residues. V lost 1 base to trimming and J lost 5 bases; unmatched junction nucleotides: 2. The CDR3 region has the DNA TGTGCCAGCAGCTTAGGGCGGGAGAACAATGAGCAGTTCTTC. Translation: CASSLGRENNEQFF.

The chain carries TRBV29-1 and TRBJ1-2, with a weak D call TRBD1 (5 bases). The V gene lost 3 bases and the J gene lost 5 bases, with 19 bases spanning the gap. CDR3 length: 15 residues. Germline V gene lookup returns CDR1 SQVTM and CDR2 ANQGSEA. The CDR3 region is CSVDPDSGILYGYTF. Here the CDR3 DNA reads TGCAGCGTTGACCCCGACTCAGGGATTCTGTATGGCTACACCTTC.

This clone was observed many times. The J gene is TRBJ2-2, the V gene TRBV27; TRBD1 matches 9 bases. CDR3 length equals 18 residues. Germline V gene data show CDR1 as MNHEY and CDR2 as SMNVEV (reference sequence). V was clipped by 7 bases and J by 3 bases; unmatched bases: 15. The CDR3 region has the DNA TGTGCCAGCAAGAGTCTGCACAGGGGGCGACTATACACCGGGGAGCTGTTTTTT. Amino acids: CASKSLHRGRLYTGELFF.

The chain employs TRBV18 and TRBJ1-1, with TRBD1 as a possible D gene (5 bases). CDR3 length equals 13 residues. Germline V CDR1 and CDR2: KGHSH, LQKENI. V was pared by 2 bases and J by 3 bases, with 7 bases between. The CDR3 sequence: CASSPSRDTEAFF. In DNA, the CDR3 is TGTGCCAGCTCACCATCCAGGGACACTGAAGCTTTCTTT.

The chain recombines TRBV9 with TRBJ2-1; maybe TRBD1 (6 bases). This CDR3 region has 15 residues. Trimming removed 0 bases from V and 2 bases from J, with 9 bases in between. Germline CDR1 SGDLS, CDR2 YYNGEE. In DNA form, the CDR3 reads TGTGCCAGCAGCGTAGTACAGGGTCCCTACAATGAGCAGTTCTTC. This sequence encodes CASSVVQGPYNEQFF. Together with reference TRBV9 and TRBJ2-1, the CDR3 gives the full variable domain: DSGVTQTPKHLITATGQRVTLRCSPRSGDLSVYWYQQSLDQGLQFLIQYYNGEERAKGNILERFSAQQFPDLHSELNLSSLELGDSALYFCASSVVQGPYNEQFFGPGTRLTVL.

V and J are TRBV5-1 and TRBJ2-1, with 7 bases matching TRBD1. Germline CDR1 SGHRS, CDR2 YFSETQ. The V gene end was trimmed by 0 bases and the J gene end by 2 bases; junction bases not matched to a gene: 11. The CDR3 length is 18 residues. The CDR3 DNA follows: TGCGCCAGCAGCTTGGTCTCGGGACAGCCGAATACCTACAATGAGCAGTTCTTC. It yields the protein CASSLVSGQPNTYNEQFF.

This CDR3 reads CASSESMWTRVKETQYF. DNA for the CDR3: TGTGCCAGCAGTGAATCAATGTGGACACGGGTAAAAGAGACCCAGTACTTC. The chain carries TRBV6-1 and TRBJ2-5; tentative D call: TRBD1 (5 bases). The CDR3 has 17 residues. The germline V gene encodes CDR1 MNHNS and CDR2 SASEGT. V lost 2 bases, J lost 3 bases, and 19 bases lay in between.

The chain employs TRBV27 and TRBJ2-5, with 12 bases matching TRBD1. CDR1 MNHEY and CDR2 SMNVEV come from the germline V gene (reference sequence). This CDR3 comprises 17 residues. The V segment lost 3 bases and the J segment 4 bases; nucleotides outside the gene matches: 9. The CDR3 spells CASSLLPGQGARETQYF. The CDR3 DNA is TGTGCCAGCAGTTTGCTACCGGGACAGGGGGCAAGAGAGACCCAGTACTTC.

The V and J genes are TRBV7-9 and TRBJ1-2; D is possibly TRBD1 (5 bases). Germline-derived CDR1 and CDR2 are SEHNR and FQNEAQ (reference sequence). The CDR3 spans 17 residues. V lost 5 bases and J 1 base, leaving 20 bases between the germline ends. The CDR3: CASSVDSYWTLNYGYTF. In DNA, the CDR3 is TGTGCCAGCAGCGTAGACAGTTACTGGACTCTTAACTATGGCTACACCTTC.

The chain combines TRBV6-5 with TRBJ2-1, with 14 bases fitting TRBD2. Germline V CDR1 and CDR2: MNHEY, SVGAGI. There are 14 residues in the CDR3. J was trimmed by 7 bases and V by 10 bases; bases with no gene match: 6. The CDR3 DNA reads as TGTGCCATCAAAGGGACTAGCGGGGGAAATGAGCAGTTCTTC. This sequence encodes CAIKGTSGGNEQFF.

The chain recombines TRBV6-5 with TRBJ2-7, with 8 bases that match TRBD1. This CDR3 has 16 residues. Germline CDR1 reads MNHEY; CDR2 reads SVGAGI. J lost 4 bases, V lost 0 bases, and 8 bases had no gene match. CDR3 coding DNA: TGTGCCAGCAGTTACTCGCTCCGGACAGGGTTTTACGAGCAGTACTTC. Protein product: CASSYSLRTGFYEQYF.

The chain joins TRBV4-1 to TRBJ1-6; 7 bases are shared with TRBD1. Germline assignment: CDR1 MGHRA and CDR2 YSYEKL. V trimming: 0 bases; J trimming: 0 bases; junction bases outside the gene matches: 14. This CDR3 comprises 21 residues. The CDR3 DNA follows: TGCGCCAGCAGCCAAGATAACAACAGGGGTTACTCGAGCTCCTATAATTCACCCCTCCACTTT. This gives the protein CASSQDNNRGYSSSYNSPLHF.

The rearrangement joins TRBV28 to TRBJ2-1; 11 nucleotides line up with TRBD2. The CDR3 runs to 15 residues. Trimming cost V 5 bases and J 8 bases; bases outside gene matches: 8. CDR1 is MDHEN and CDR2 is SYDVKM in the germline V gene. CDR3 residues: CASSTLAGGYYEQFF. The DNA of the CDR3 is TGTGCCAGCAGTACCCTAGCGGGAGGATATTATGAGCAGTTCTTC. The whole variable domain, filled in from reference TRBV28 and TRBJ2-1, reads DVKVTQSSRYLVKRTGEKVFLECVQDMDHENMFWYRQDPGLGLRLIYFSYDVKMKEKGDIPEGYSVSREKKERFSLILESASTNQTSMYLCASSTLAGGYYEQFFGPGTRLTVL.

The CDR3 DNA sequence: TGTGCCAGCATACAGCCAACTAATGAAAAACTGTTTTTT. This encodes CASIQPTNEKLFF. The rearrangement uses TRBV19 and TRBJ1-4; no clear D gene. Germline lookup yields CDR1 LNHDA and CDR2 SQIVND (reference sequence). The CDR3 loop spans 13 amino acids. Trimming removed 9 bases at V and 0 bases at J, with 8 bases between. Supplemented by reference TRBV19 and TRBJ1-4, the full variable domain reads DGGITQSPKYLFRKEGQNVTLSCEQNLNHDAMYWYRQDPGQGLRLIYYSQIVNDFQKGDIAEGYSVSREKKESFPLTVTSAQKNPTAFYLCASIQPTNEKLFFGSGTQLSVL.

This chain links TRBV3-1 (or the pseudogene TRBV3-2) with TRBJ1-2; D ambiguous. V gave up 4 bases and J gave up 8 bases, with 14 bases separating them. CDR1 is LGHDT and CDR2 is YNNKEL in the germline V gene (reference sequence). The CDR3 extends over 13 amino acids. Here the CDR3 reads CASSPLSARGYTF. Written as DNA, the CDR3 is TGTGCCAGCAGCCCCCTTTCCGCGAGGGGCTACACCTTC.

The rearrangement joins TRBV10-3 to TRBJ1-1, with D tentatively TRBD1 (6 bases). The V gene lost 6 bases and the J gene lost 0 bases, with 14 bases spanning the gap. Looked up from germline, CDR1 is ENHRY and CDR2 is SYGVKD. CDR3 size: 15 residues. The CDR3 DNA is TGTGCCATCAGAGGACAGACACACATGAACACTGAAGCTTTCTTT. Translating gives CAIRGQTHMNTEAFF.

The chain has TRBV7-4 and TRBJ1-5; TRBD1 matches 7 bases. CDR1 is SGHVT, CDR2 SQSDAQ, per germline. The CDR3 spans 20 residues. Germline trimming cut 5 bases from V and 4 bases from J; bases unmatched to any gene: 23. The CDR3 reads CASSLPRLRGAGGENQPQHF. CDR3 coding DNA: TGTGCCAGCAGCCTACCCCGGCTGCGGGGGGCAGGGGGGGAAAATCAGCCCCAGCATTTT.